This TCR beta chain was identified in a study of cytotoxic CD8 clonotypes in ibrutinib-treated CLL. Background on the study: Average yields of roughly 260,000 productive templates and approximately 94,000 productive rearrangements characterized the samples.

There are a few counts of this clone. The table came from immunoSEQ multiplex PCR; TCRdb's copy has only in-frame clones and leaves some out. The repertoire holds some 310,000 clones, with about 80% as singletons. J gave up 0 bases and V 3 bases, and 1 base lay outside the gene matches. The germline V gene encodes CDR1 GTSNPN and CDR2 SVGIG (reference sequence). This CDR3 contains 13 residues. V and J are TRBV30 and TRBJ1-2; 7 positions match TRBD1. The clonotype comes from a human donor with chronic lymphocytic leukemia. The sequenced sample was PBMCs, obtained before ibrutinib treatment. The CDR3 sequence is CAWSRGANYGYTF. In DNA, the CDR3 is TGTGCCTGGAGCAGGGGGGCTAACTATGGCTACACCTTC.